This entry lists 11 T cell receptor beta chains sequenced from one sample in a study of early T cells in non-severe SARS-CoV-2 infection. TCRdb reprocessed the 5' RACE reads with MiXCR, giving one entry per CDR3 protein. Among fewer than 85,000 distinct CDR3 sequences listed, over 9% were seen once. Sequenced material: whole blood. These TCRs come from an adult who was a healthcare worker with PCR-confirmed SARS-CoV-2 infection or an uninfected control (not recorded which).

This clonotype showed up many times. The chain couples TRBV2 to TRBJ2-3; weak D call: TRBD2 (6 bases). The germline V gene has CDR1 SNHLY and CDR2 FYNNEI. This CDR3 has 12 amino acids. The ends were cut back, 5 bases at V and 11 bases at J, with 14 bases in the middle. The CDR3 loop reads CASSIQTRWQYF. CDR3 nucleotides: TGTGCCAGCAGTATCCAGACTAGGTGGCAGTATTTT.

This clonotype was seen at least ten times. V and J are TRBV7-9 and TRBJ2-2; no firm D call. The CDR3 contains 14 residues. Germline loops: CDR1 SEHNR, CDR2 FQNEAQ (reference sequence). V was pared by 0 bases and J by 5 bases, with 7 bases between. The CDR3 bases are TGTGCCAGCAGCTTAGCTACGACTACCGGGGAGCTGTTTTTT. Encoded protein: CASSLATTTGELFF.

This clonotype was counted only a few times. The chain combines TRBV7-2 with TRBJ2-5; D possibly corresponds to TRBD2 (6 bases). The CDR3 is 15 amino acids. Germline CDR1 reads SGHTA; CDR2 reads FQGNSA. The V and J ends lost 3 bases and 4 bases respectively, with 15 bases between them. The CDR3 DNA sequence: TGTGCCAGCAGCTTGGTGGGGGGAGGAGGAGAGACCCAGTACTTC. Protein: CASSLVGGGGETQYF. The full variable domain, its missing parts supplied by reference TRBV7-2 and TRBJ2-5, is GAGVSQSPSNKVTEKGKDVELRCDPISGHTALYWYRQSLGQGLEFLIYFQGNSAPDKSGLPSDRFSAERTGGSVSTLTIQRTQQEDSAVYLCASSLVGGGGETQYFGPGTRLLVL.

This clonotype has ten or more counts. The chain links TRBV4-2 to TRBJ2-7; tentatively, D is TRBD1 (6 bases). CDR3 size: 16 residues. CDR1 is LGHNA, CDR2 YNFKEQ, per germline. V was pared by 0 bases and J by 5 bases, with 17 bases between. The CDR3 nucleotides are TGTGCCAGCAGCCAAGAAGTGGCAGGGGTCGGCGACGAGCAGTACTTC. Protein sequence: CASSQEVAGVGDEQYF.

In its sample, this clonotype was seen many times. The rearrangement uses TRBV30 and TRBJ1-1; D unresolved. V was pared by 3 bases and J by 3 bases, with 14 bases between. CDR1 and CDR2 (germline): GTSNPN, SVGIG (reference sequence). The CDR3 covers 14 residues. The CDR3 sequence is CAWRNGVADTEAFF. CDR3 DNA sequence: TGTGCCTGGAGGAACGGGGTTGCTGACACTGAAGCTTTCTTT.

This CDR3 reads CASSATGTEKNIQYF. The CDR3 DNA is TGTGCCAGCAGCGCAACCGGGACCGAGAAAAACATTCAGTACTTC. The chain recombines TRBV28 with TRBJ2-4, with D tentatively TRBD1 or TRBD2 (5 bases each). This CDR3 is built from 15 residues. Germline lookup yields CDR1 MDHEN and CDR2 SYDVKM. Trimming stripped 6 bases from V and 4 bases from J, with 16 bases between.

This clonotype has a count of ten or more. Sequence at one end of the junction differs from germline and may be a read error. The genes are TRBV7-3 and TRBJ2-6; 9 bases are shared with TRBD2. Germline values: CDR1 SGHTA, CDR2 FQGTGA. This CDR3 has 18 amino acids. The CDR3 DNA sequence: TGTGCCAGCAGCATAACAGGGACTAGCCTCTCTGGGGCCAACGTCCTGACTTTC. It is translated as CASSITGTSLSGANVLTF.

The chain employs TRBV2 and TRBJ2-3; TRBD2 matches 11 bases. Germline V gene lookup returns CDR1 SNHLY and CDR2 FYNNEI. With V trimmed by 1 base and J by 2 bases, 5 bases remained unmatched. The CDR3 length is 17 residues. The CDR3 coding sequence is TGTGCCAGCAGTGAAGGGAGGACTAGCGGGCTCACAGATACGCAGTATTTT. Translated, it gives CASSEGRTSGLTDTQYF.

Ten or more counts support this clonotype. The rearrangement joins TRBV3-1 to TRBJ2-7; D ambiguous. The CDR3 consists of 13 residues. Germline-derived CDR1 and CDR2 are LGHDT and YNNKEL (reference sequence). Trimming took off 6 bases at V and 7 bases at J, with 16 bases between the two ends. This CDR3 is CASSPDGYGEQYF. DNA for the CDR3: TGTGCCAGCAGTCCAGACGGATACGGGGAGCAGTACTTC.

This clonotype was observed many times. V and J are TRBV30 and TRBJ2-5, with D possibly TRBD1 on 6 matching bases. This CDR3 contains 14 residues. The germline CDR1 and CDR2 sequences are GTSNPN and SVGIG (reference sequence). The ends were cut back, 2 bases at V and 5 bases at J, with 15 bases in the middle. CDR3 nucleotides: TGTGCCTGGAGTCGTGACAGGCTATGGGAGACCCAGTACTTC. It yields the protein CAWSRDRLWETQYF.

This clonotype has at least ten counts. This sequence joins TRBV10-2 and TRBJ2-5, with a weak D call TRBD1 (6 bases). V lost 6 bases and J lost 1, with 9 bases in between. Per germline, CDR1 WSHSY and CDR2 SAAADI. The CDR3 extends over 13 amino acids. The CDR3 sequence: CASSGQLQETQYF. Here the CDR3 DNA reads TGCGCCAGCAGCGGACAGCTCCAAGAGACCCAGTACTTC.